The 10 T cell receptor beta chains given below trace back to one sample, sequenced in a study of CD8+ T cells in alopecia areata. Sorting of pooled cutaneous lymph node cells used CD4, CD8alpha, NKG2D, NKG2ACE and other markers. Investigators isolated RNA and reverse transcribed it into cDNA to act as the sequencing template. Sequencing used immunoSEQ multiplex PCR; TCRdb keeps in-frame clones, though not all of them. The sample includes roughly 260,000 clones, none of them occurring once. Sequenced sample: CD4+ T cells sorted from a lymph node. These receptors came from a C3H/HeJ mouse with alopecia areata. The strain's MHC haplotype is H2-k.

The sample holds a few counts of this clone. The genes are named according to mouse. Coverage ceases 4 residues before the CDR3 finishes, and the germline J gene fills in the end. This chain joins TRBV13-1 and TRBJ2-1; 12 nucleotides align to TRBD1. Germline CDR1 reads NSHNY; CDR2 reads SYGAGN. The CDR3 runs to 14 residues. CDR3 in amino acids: CASSRDRGLAEQFF. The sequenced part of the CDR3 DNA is TGTGCCAGCAGTCGGGACAGGGGGCTCGCT.

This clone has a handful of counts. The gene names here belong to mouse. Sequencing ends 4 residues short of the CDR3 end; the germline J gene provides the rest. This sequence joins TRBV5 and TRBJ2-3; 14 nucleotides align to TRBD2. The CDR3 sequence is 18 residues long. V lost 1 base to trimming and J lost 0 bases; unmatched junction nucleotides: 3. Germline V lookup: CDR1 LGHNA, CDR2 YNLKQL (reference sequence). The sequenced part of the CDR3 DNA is TGTGCCAGCAGCCAAGCGGGACTGGGGGGGCGAAGTGCAGAA. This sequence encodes CASSQAGLGGRSAE. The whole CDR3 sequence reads CASSQAGLGGRSAETLYF.

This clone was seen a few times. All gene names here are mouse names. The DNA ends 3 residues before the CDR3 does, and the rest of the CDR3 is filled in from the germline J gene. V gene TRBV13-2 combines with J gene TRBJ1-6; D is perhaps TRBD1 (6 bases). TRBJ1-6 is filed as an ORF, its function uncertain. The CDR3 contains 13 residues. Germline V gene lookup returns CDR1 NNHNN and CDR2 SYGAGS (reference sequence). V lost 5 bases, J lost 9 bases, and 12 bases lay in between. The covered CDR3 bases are TGTGCCAGCGGGGAACAGGGAGTTTCGCCC. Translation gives CASGEQGVSP. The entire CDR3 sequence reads CASGEQGVSPLYF.

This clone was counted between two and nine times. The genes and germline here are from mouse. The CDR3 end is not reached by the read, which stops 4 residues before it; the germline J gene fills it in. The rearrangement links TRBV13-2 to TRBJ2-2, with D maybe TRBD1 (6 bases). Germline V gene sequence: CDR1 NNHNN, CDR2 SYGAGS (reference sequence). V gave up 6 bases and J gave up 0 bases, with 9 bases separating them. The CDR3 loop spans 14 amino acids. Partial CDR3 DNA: TGTGCCAGCGCGGGACAAGCAAACACCGGG. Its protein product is CASAGQANTG. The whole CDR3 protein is CASAGQANTGQLYF.

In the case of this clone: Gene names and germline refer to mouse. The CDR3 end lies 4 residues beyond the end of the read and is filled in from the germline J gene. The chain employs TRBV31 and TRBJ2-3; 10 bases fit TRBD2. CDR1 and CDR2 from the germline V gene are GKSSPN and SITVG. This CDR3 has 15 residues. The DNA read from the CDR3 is TGTGCCTGGAGTCGAGGGGACTGGGGCCGAGAA. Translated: CAWSRGDWGRE. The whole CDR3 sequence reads CAWSRGDWGRETLYF. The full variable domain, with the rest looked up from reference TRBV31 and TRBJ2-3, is AQTIHQWPVAEIKAVGSPLSLGCTIKGKSSPNLYWYWQATGGTLQQLFYSITVGQVESVVQLNLSASRPKDDQFILSTEKLLLSHSGFYLCAWSRGDWGRETLYFGSGTRLTVL.

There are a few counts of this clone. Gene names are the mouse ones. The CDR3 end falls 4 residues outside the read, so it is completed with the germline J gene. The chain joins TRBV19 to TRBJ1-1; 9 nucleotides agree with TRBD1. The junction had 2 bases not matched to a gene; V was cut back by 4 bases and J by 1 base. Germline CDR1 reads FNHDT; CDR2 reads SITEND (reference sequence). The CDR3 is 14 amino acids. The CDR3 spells CASSSGQGNTEVFF. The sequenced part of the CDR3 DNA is TGTGCCAGCAGTTCGGGACAGGGGAACACA. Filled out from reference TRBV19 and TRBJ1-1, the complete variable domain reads GGIITQTPKFLIGQEGQKLTLKCQQNFNHDTMYWYRQDSGKGLRLIYYSITENDLQKGDLSEGYDASREKKSSFSLTVTSAQKNEMAVFLCASSSGQGNTEVFFGKGTRLTVV.

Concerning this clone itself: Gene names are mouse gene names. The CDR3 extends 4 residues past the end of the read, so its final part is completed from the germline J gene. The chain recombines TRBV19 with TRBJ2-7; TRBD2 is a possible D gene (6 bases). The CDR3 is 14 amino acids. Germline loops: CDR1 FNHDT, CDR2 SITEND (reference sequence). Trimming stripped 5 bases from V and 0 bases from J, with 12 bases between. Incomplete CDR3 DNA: TGTGCCAGCAGATCTGGGGTCAGCTCCTAT. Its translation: CASRSGVSSY. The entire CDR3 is CASRSGVSSYEQYF. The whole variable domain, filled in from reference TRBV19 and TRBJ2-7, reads GGIITQTPKFLIGQEGQKLTLKCQQNFNHDTMYWYRQDSGKGLRLIYYSITENDLQKGDLSEGYDASREKKSSFSLTVTSAQKNEMAVFLCASRSGVSSYEQYFGPGTRLTVL.

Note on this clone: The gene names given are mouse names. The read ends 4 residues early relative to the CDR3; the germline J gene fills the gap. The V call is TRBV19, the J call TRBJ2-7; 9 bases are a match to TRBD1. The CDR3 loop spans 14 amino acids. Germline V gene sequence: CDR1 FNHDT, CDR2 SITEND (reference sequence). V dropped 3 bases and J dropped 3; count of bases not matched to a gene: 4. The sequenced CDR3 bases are TGTGCCAGCAGTACTCCGGGACAGGGCTAT. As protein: CASSTPGQGY. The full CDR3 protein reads CASSTPGQGYEQYF.

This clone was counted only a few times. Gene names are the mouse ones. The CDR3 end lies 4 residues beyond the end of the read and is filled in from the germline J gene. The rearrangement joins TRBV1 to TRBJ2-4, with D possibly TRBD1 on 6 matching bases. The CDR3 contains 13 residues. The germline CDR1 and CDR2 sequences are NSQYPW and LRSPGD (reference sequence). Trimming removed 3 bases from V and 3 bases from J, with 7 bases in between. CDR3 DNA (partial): TGCACCTGCAGTGCGAGGGGGCAAAAC. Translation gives CTCSARGQN. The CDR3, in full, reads CTCSARGQNTLYF.

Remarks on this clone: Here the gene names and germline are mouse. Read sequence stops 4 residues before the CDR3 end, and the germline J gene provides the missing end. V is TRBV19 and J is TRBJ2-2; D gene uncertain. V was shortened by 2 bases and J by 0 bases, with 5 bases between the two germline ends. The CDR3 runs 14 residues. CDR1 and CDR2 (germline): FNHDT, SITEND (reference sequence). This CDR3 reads CASSMPANTGQLYF. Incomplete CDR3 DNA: TGTGCCAGCAGTATGCCAGCAAACACCGGG.